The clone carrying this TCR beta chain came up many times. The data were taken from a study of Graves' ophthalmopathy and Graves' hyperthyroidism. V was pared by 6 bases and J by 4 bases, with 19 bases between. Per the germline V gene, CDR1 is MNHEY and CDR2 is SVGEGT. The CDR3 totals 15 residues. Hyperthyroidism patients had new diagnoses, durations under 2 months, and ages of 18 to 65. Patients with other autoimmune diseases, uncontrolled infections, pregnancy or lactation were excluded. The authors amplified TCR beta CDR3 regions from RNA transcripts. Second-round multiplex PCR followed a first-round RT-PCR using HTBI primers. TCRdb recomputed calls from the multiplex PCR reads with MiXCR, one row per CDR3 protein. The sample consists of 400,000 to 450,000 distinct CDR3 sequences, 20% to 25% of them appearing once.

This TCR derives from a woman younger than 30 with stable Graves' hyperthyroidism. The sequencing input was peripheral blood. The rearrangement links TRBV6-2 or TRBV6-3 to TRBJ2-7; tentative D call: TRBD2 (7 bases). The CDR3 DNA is TGTGCCAGCAGCCCCCGGGGGGCGGGAGCTTACGAGCAGTACTTC. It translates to CASSPRGAGAYEQYF.